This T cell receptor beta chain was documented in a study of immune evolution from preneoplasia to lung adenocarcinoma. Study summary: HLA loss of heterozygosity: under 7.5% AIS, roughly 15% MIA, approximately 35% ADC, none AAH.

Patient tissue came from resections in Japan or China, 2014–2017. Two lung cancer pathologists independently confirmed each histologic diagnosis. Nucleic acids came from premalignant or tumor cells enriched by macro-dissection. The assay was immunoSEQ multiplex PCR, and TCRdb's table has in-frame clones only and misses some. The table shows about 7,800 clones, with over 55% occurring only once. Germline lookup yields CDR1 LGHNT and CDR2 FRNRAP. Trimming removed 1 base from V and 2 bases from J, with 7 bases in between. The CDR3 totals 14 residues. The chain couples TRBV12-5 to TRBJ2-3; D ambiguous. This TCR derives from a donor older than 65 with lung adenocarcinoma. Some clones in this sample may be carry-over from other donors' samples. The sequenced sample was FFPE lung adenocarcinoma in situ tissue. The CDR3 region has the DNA TGTGCTAGTGGTTTGGGGCAATACACAGATACGCAGTATTTT. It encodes CASGLGQYTDTQYF. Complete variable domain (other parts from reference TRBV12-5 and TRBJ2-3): DARVTQTPRHKVTEMGQEVTMRCQPILGHNTVFWYRQTMMQGLELLAYFRNRAPLDDSGMPKDRFSAEMPDATLATLKIQPSEPRDSAVYFCASGLGQYTDTQYFGPGTRLTVL.